This TCR beta chain was found in a study of blood T cell repertoires in COVID-19. Study-level information: Acute and convalescent COVID-19 specimens originated in the United States, Italy and Spain. T cells, B-cell-depleted T cells, or PBMCs supplied cDNA or gDNA.

The Seattle patients joined while their infection was active and were tracked longitudinally afterward. Libraries were prepared by immunoSEQ multiplex PCR; TCRdb keeps only in-frame clonotypes and omits some of them. The sample consists of 150,000 to 200,000 clones, approximately 91% of them appearing once. The receptor's source is a man aged 18 to 29 with COVID-19, enrolled during active disease. The specimen sequenced was peripheral blood.

Here the CDR3 reads CASDFDRGGNNEQFF. The CDR3 coding sequence is TGTGCCAGCGATTTCGACAGGGGGGGGAACAATGAGCAGTTCTTC. V is TRBV2 and J is TRBJ2-1; 9 bases are shared with TRBD1. This CDR3 region has 15 residues. The germline gives CDR1 SNHLY, CDR2 FYNNEI. V lost 8 bases to trimming and J lost 5 bases; unmatched junction nucleotides: 10. Complete variable domain (other parts from reference TRBV2 and TRBJ2-1): EPEVTQTPSHQVTQMGQEVILRCVPISNHLYFYWYRQILGQKVEFLVSFYNNEISEKSEIFDDQFSVERPDGSNFTLKIRSTKLEDSAMYFCASDFDRGGNNEQFFGPGTRLTVL.